This TCR beta chain was found in a study of T cell repertoires in cytomegalovirus infection. TCRdb recomputed calls from the reads with MiXCR, one row per CDR3 protein. The sample shows some 350,000 distinct CDR3 sequences, 29% of them seen only once. About this clonotype itself: Its matching antigen is unknown.

The germline CDR1 and CDR2 sequences are SGHDT and YYEEEE. This CDR3 contains 14 residues. Trimming stripped 4 bases from V and 2 bases from J, with 10 bases between. The receptor comes from a human donor in good health (CMV status not recorded). Some clones in this sample may be carry-over from other donors' samples. The sample here was cultured PBMCs, taken from culture after CMV antigen stimulation. The chain carries TRBV5-6 and TRBJ1-3; D is ambiguous. CDR3 protein: CASSRRRTGNTIYF. CDR3 DNA: TGTGCCAGCAGCCGAAGACGGACTGGAAACACCATATATTTT.